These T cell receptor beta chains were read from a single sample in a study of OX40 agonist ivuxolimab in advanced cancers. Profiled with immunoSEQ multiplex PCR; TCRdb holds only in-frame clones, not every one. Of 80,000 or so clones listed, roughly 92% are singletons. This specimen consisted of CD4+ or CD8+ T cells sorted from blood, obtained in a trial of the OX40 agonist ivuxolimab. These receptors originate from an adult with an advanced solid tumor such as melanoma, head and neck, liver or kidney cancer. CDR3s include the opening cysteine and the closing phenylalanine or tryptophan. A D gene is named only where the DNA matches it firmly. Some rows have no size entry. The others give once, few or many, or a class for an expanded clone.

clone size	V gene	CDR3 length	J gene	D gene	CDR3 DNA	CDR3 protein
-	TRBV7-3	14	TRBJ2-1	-	TGTGCCAGCAGCCCAGCCCCCGTCGGCAATGAGCAGTTCTTC	CASSPAPVGNEQFF
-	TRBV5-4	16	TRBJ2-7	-	TGTGCCAGCAGCTTGGGGGCCGGGACGGTTTCCTACGAGCAGTACTTC	CASSLGAGTVSYEQYF
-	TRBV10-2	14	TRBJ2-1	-	TGCGCCAGCAGCCGGGACAACATATACAATGAGCAGTTCTTC	CASSRDNIYNEQFF
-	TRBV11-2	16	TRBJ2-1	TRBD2	TGTGCCAGCAGCCCAAGACTAGCGGGAGCGTACAATGAGCAGTTCTTC	CASSPRLAGAYNEQFF
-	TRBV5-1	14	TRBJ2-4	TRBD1	TGCGCCAGCAGCTTGGGGGCAGGGGGAGACATTCAGTACTTC	CASSLGAGGDIQYF
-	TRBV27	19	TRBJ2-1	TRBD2	TGTGCCAGCAGTACCCGGACTAGCGGGAGGGCCGGGGCAAATTACGAGCAGTTCTTC	CASSTRTSGRAGANYEQFF
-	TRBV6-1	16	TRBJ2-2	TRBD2	TGTGCCAGCAGTGCTCTAGCGGGAAAGAACACCGGGGAGCTGTTTTTT	CASSALAGKNTGELFF
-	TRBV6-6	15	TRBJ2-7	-	TGTGCCAGCAGTTACTCGAATAAGGACAGCTACGAGCAGTACTTC	CASSYSNKDSYEQYF
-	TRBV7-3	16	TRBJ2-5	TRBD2	TGTGCCAGCAGCCCCCGGGTTAGCGGGGTTGGAGAGACCCAGTACTTC	CASSPRVSGVGETQYF
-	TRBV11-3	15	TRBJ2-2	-	TGTGCCAGCAGTCGGGCAGGGGTCGACACCGGGGAGCTGTTTTTT	CASSRAGVDTGELFF
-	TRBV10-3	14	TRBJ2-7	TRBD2	TGTGCCATCAGTTCGTCCGGGACTACCAACGAGCAGTACTTC	CAISSSGTTNEQYF
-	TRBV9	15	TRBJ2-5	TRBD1	TGTGCCAGCAGCTGGGAAGGGGGCAGACAAGAGACCCAGTACTTC	CASSWEGGRQETQYF
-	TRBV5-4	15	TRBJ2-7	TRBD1	TGTGCCAGCAGCCCCTCCTCGACAGGGCCCTACGAGCAGTACTTC	CASSPSSTGPYEQYF
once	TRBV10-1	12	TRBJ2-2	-	TGCGCCAGCAGGACAGATTCCGGGGAGCTGTTTTTT	CASRTDSGELFF
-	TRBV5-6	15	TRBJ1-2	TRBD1	TGTGCCAGCAGCATGGCGGACAGGGGGCTCTCTGGCTACACCTTC	CASSMADRGLSGYTF